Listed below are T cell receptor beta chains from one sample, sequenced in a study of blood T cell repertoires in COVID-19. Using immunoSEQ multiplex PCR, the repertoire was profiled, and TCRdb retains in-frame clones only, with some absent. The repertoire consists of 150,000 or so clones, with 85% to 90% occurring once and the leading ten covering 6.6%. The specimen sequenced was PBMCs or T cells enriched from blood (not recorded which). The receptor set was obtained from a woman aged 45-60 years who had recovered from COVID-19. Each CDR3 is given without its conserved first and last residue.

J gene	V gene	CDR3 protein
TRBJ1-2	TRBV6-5	ASTRSGGAYGYT
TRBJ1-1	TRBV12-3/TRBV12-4	ATTGQPNTEAF
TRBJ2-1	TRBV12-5	ASGSTSGGAREQF
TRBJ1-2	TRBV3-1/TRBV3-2	ASSQRGSYGYT
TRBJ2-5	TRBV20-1	SASTGQETQY
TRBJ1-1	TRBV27	ASGSFVWTEAF
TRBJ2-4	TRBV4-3	ASSQELLGNIQY
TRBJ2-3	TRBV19	ASSPRADTQY
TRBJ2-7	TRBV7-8	ASTREGRTGGYEQY
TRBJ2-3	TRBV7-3	ASSPSLAGGPDTQY
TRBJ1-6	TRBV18	ASSPLGQGNSPLH
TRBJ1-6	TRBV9	ASSAVGQANSPLH
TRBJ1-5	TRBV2	ASKWAGGNQPQH
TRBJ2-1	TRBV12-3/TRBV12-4	ASSRLGNEQF
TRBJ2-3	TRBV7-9	ASSVSGATDTQY
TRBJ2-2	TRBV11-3	ASSHSNTGELF